The entry that follows covers one TCR beta chain sequence. Sequencing used immunoSEQ multiplex PCR; TCRdb keeps in-frame clones, though not all of them. The sample has around 40,000 clones; roughly 36% are singletons. This sample was taken from a study of PD-L1 blockade in urothelial cancer. Trimming took 3 bases from V and 7 from J, leaving 7 bases between them. CDR3 length: 12 residues. The germline gives CDR1 KGHSH, CDR2 LQKENI. The receptor comes from a man aged 55 to 69 with urothelial cancer. This specimen was tumor tissue, taken before atezolizumab (anti-PD-L1) treatment. This chain joins TRBV18 and TRBJ2-1, with D possibly called TRBD1 or TRBD2 (5 bases each). CDR3 region: CASSPGRNEQFF. The CDR3 DNA is TGTGCCAGCTCACCGGGACGAAATGAGCAGTTCTTC.